This T cell receptor (beta chain) appears in the sequencing data of a study of CD8+ T cells in alopecia areata. This clone was detected many times. Extraction and reverse transcription of RNA yielded cDNA as the sequencing template. Profiled with immunoSEQ multiplex PCR; TCRdb holds only in-frame clones, not every one. The sample has almost 250,000 clones, under 70% seen once. The clonotype was recovered from a human donor with alopecia areata. The source material was CD4+ T cells sorted from blood, sampled at week 0.

As DNA, the CDR3 is TGTGCCGCGGGGGGGCCTTTCTTT. It yields the protein CAAGGPFF. The chain employs TRBV30 and TRBJ1-1; D might be TRBD1 (6 bases). The CDR3 extends over 8 amino acids. Trimming took off 8 bases at V and 12 bases at J, with 10 bases between the two ends. Per germline, CDR1 GTSNPN and CDR2 SVGIG (reference sequence).